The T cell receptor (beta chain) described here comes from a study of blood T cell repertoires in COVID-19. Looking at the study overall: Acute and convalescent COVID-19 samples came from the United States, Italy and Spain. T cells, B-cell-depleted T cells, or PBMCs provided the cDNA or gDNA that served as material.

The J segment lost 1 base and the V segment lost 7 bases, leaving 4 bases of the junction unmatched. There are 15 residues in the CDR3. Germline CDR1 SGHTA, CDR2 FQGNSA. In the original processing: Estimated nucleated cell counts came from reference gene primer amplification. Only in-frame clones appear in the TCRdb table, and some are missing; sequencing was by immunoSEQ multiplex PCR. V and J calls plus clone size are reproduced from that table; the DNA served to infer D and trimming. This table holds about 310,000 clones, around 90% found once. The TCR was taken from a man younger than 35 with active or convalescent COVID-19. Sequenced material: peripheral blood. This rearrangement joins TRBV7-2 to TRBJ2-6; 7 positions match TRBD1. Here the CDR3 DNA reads TGTGCCAGCACTTTGGACAGGTCTGGGGCCAACGTCCTGACTTTC. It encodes CASTLDRSGANVLTF.